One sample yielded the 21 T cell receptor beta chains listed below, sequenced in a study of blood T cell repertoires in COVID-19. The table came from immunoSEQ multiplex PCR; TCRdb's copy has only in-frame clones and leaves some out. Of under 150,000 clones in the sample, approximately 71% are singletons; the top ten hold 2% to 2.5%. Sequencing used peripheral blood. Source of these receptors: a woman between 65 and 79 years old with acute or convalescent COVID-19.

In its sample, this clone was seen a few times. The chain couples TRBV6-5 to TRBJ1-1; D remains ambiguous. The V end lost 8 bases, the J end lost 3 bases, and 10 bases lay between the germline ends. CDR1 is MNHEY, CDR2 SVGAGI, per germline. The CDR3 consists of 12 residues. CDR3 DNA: TGTGCCAGCGGGCTGCGTTACACTGAAGCTTTCTTT. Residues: CASGLRYTEAFF.

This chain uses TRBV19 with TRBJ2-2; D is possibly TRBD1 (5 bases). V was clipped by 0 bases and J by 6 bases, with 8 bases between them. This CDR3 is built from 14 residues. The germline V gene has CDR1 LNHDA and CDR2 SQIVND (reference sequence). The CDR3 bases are TGTGCCAGTAGTATAGACAGGGTCGCCGGGGAGCTGTTTTTT. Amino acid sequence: CASSIDRVAGELFF.

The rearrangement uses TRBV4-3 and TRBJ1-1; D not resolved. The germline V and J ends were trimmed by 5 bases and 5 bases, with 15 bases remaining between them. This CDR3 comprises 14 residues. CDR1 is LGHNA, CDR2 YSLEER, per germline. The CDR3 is CASSRVVGGTEAFF. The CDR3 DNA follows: TGCGCCAGCAGCAGGGTGGTGGGCGGGACTGAAGCTTTCTTT.

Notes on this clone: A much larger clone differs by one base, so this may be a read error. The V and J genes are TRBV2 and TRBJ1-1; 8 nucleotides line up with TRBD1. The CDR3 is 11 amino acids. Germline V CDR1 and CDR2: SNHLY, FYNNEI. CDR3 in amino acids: CVSSRDRTAFF. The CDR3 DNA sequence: TGTGTCAGCAGCCGGGACAGGACAGCTTTCTTT. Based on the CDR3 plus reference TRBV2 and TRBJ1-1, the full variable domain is EPEVTQTPSHQVTQMGQEVILRCVPISNHLYFYWYRQILGQKVEFLVSFYNNEISEKSEIFDDQFSVERPDGSNFTLKIRSTKLEDSAMYFCVSSRDRTAFFGQGTRLTVV.

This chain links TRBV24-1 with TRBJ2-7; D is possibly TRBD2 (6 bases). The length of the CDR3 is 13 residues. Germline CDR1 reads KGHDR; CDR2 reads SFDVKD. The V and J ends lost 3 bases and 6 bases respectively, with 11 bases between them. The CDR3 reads CATSDPGRSEQYF. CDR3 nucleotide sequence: TGTGCCACCAGTGATCCAGGGAGGTCCGAGCAGTACTTC.

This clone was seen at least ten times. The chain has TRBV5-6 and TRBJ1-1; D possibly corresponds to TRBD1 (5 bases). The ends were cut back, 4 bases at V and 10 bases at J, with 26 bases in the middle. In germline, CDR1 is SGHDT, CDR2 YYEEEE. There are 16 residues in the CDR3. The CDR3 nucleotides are TGTGCCAGCAGCAAAGACCTAAACGCCGGAGGGAGGGGAGCTTTCTTT. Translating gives CASSKDLNAGGRGAFF. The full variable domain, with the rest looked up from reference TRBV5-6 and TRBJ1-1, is DAGVTQSPTHLIKTRGQQVTLRCSPKSGHDTVSWYQQALGQGPQFIFQYYEEEERQRGNFPDRFSGHQFPNYSSELNVNALLLGDSALYLCASSKDLNAGGRGAFFGQGTRLTVV.

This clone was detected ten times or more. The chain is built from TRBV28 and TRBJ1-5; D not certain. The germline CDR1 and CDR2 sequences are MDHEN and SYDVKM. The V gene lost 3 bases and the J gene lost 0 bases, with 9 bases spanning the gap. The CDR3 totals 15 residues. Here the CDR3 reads CASSFWAASNQPQHF. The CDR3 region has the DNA TGTGCCAGCAGTTTTTGGGCAGCTAGCAATCAGCCCCAGCATTTT.

As DNA, the CDR3 is TGTGCCAGCAGTTACTCGGGCAGGGAGGCAGATACGCAGTATTTT. Translated: CASSYSGREADTQYF. The V and J genes are TRBV6-5 and TRBJ2-3; D perhaps matches TRBD2 (6 bases). CDR1 is MNHEY and CDR2 is SVGAGI in the germline V gene. This CDR3 contains 15 residues. The V end lost 0 bases, the J end lost 4 bases, and 11 bases lay between the germline ends.

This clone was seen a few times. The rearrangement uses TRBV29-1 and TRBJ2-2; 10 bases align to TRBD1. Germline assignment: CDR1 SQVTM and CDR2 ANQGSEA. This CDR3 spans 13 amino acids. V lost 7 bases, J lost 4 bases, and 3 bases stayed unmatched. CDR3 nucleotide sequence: TGCAGCGCACGGACAGGGGGCACCGGGGAGCTGTTTTTT. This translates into CSARTGGTGELFF.

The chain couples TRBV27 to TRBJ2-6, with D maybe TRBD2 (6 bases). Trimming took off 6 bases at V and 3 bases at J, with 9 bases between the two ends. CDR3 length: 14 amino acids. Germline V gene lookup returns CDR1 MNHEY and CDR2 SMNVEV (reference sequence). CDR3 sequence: CASRRDLGANVLTF. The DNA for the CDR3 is TGTGCCAGCAGGCGGGATCTTGGGGCCAACGTCCTGACTTTC. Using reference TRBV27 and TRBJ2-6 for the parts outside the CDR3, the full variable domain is EAQVTQNPRYLITVTGKKLTVTCSQNMNHEYMSWYRQDPGLGLRQIYYSMNVEVTDKGDVPEGYKVSRKEKRNFPLILESPSPNQTSLYFCASRRDLGANVLTFGAGSRLTVL.

CDR3 protein: CASSGGQDKEEDGYTF. CDR3 bases: TGTGCCAGCAGCGGGGGACAGGATAAGGAGGAGGATGGCTACACCTTC. V usage is TRBV3-1 (or the pseudogene TRBV3-2) and J usage is TRBJ1-2, with TRBD1 matching over 8 bases. In germline, CDR1 is LGHDT, CDR2 YNNKEL (reference sequence). With 5 bases clipped from V and 6 bases from J, the junction kept 14 bases outside the gene matches. CDR3 length equals 16 residues.

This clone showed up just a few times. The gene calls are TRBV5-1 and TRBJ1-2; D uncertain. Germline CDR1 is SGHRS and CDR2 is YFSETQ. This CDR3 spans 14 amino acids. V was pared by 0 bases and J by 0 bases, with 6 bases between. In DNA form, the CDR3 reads TGCGCCAGCAGCTTGGCCGCGGCTAACTATGGCTACACCTTC. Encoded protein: CASSLAAANYGYTF.

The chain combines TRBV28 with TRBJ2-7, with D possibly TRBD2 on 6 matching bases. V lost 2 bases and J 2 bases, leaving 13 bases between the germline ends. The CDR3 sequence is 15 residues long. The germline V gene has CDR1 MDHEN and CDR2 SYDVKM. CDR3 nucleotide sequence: TGTGCCAGCAGTTTAGGGGGGACTCCACCCTACGAGCAGTACTTC. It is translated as CASSLGGTPPYEQYF.

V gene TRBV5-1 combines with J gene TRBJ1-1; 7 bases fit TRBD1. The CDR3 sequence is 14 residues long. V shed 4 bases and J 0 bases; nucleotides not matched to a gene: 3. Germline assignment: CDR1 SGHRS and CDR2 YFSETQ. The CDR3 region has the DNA TGCGCCAGCAGCCCAGGACAGGTGAACACTGAAGCTTTCTTT. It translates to CASSPGQVNTEAFF.

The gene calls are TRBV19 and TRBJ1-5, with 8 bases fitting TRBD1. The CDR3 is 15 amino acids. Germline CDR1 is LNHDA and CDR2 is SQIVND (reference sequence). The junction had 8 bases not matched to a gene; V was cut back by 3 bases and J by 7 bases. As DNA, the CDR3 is TGTGCCAGTAGTATGAATCAGGGGGCAAGGCAGCCCCAGCATTTT. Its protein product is CASSMNQGARQPQHF.

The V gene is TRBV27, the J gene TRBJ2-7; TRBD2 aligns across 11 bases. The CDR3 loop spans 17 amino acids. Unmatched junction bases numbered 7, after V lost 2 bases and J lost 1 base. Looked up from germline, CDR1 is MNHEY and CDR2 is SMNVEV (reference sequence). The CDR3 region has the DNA TGTGCCAGCAGTTTAATTCCCGCTAGCGGGAGGTCCTACGAGCAGTACTTC. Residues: CASSLIPASGRSYEQYF.

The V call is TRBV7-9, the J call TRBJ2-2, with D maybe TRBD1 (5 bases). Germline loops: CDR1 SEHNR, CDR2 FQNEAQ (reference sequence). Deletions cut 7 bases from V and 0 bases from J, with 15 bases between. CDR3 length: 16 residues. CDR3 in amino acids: CASNRLRTTNTGELFF. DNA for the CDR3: TGTGCCAGCAACCGACTGAGGACAACGAACACCGGGGAGCTGTTTTTT.

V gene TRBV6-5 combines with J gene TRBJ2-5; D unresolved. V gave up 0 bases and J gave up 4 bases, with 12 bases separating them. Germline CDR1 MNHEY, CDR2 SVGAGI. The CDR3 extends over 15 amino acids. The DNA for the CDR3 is TGTGCCAGCAGTTACTCGATCACCCTCGGAGAGACCCAGTACTTC. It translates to CASSYSITLGETQYF.

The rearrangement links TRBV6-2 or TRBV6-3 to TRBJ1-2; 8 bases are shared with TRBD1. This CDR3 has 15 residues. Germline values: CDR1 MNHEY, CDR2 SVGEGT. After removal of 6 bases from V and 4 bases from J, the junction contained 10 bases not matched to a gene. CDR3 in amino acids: CASSSQTGDVYGYTF. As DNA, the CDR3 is TGTGCCAGCAGCTCCCAGACAGGGGATGTCTATGGCTACACCTTC.

This CDR3 is CASRRGGSPLHF. CDR3 DNA: TGCGCCAGCAGACGGGGGGGTTCACCCCTCCACTTT. The chain couples TRBV5-1 to TRBJ1-6; D may be TRBD1 (5 bases). Trimming cost V 5 bases and J 9 bases, with 9 bases left between them. Germline V CDR1 and CDR2: SGHRS, YFSETQ. There are 12 residues in the CDR3. Full variable domain (missing parts from reference TRBV5-1 and TRBJ1-6): KAGVTQTPRYLIKTRGQQVTLSCSPISGHRSVSWYQQTPGQGLQFLFEYFSETQRNKGNFPGRFSGRQFSNSRSEMNVSTLELGDSALYLCASRRGGSPLHFGNGTRLTVT.

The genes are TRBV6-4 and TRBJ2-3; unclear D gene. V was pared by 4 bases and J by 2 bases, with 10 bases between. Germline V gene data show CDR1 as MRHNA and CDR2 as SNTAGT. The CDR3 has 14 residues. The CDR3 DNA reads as TGTGCCAGCAGTGGTGGTGGGCCCACAGATACGCAGTATTTT. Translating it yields CASSGGGPTDTQYF.